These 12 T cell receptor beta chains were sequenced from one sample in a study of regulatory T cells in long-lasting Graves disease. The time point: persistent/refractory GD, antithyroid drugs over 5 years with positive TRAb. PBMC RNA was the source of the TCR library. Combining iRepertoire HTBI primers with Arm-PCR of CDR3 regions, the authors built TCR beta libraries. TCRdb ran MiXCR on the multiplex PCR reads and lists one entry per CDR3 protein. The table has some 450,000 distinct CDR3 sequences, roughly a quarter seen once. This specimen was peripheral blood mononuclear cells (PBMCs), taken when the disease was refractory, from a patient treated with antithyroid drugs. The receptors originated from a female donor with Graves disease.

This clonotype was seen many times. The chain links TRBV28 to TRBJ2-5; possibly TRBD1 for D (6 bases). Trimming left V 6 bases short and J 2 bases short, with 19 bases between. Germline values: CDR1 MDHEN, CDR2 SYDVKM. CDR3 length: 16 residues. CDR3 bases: TGTGCCAGCAGCTTGGGGGCGACAGCACCGCAAGAGACCCAGTACTTC. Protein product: CASSLGATAPQETQYF.

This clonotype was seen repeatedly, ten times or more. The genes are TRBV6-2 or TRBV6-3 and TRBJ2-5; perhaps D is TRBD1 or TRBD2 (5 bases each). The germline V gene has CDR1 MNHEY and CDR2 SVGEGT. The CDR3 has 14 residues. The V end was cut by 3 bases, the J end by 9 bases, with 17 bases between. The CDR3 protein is CASSYTRTRGAQYF. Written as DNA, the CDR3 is TGTGCCAGCAGTTATACTCGGACTCGAGGGGCCCAGTACTTC.

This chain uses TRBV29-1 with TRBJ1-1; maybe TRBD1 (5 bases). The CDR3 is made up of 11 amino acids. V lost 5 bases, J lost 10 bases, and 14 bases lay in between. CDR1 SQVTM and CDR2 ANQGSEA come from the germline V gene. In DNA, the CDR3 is TGCAGCGTTTATAATGAGGGGCCAGCTTTCTTT. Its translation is CSVYNEGPAFF.

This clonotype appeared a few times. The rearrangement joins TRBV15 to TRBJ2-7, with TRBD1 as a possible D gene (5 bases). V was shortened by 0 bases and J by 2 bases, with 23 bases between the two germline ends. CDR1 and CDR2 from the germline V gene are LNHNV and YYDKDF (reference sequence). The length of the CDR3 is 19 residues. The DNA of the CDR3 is TGTGCCACCAGCAGAGATCAGTATCAAGGAACAAACAGGCCCTACGAGCAGTACTTC. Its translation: CATSRDQYQGTNRPYEQYF.

The CDR3 sequence is CAWSVWGGRDTEAFF. The CDR3 nucleotides are TGTGCCTGGAGTGTATGGGGGGGGCGGGACACTGAAGCTTTCTTT. The rearrangement joins TRBV30 to TRBJ1-1; possible D gene TRBD1, 6 bases. V gave up 0 bases and J gave up 3 bases, with 14 bases separating them. This CDR3 region has 15 residues. Germline CDR1 reads GTSNPN; CDR2 reads SVGIG (reference sequence).

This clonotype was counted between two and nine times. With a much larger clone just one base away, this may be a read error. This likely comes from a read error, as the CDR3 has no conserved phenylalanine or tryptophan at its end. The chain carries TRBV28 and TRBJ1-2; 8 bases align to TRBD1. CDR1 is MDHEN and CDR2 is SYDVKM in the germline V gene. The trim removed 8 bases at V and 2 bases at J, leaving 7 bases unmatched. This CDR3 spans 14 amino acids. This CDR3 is CASGIGQGNYGYTL. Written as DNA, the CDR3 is TGTGCCAGCGGAATTGGACAGGGAAACTATGGCTACACCCTC.

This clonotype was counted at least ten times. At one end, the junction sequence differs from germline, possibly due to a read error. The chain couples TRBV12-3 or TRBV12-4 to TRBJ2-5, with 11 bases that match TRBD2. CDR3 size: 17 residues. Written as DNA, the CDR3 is TGTGCCAGCAGTTTAGGGACTAGCGGGTTACTCGGGGAGAGCCAGTACTTC. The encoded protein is CASSLGTSGLLGESQYF.

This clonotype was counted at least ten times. The CDR3: CASSYAPQGRPYNEQFF. The CDR3 DNA reads as TGTGCCAGCAGTTACGCCCCCCAGGGGAGGCCCTACAATGAGCAGTTCTTC. The chain links TRBV6-2 or TRBV6-3 to TRBJ2-1, with D possibly being TRBD1 or TRBD2 (6 bases each). The CDR3 has 17 amino acids. Germline lookup yields CDR1 MNHEY and CDR2 SVGEGT. The V gene lost 2 bases and the J gene lost 2 bases, with 16 bases spanning the gap.

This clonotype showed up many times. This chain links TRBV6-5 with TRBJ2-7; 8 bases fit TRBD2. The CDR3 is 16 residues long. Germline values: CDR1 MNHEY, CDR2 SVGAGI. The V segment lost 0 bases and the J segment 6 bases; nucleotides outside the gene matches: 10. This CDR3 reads CASSYSLGLGSSEQYF. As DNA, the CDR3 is TGTGCCAGCAGTTACTCGCTGGGACTAGGTAGTAGCGAGCAGTACTTC.

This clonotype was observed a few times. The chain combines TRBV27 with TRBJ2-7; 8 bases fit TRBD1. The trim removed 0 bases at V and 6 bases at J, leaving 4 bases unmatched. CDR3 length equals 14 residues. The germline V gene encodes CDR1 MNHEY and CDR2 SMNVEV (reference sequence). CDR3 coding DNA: TGTGCCAGCAGTTTATCGACAGGGGTGGTCGAGCAGTACTTC. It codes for CASSLSTGVVEQYF.

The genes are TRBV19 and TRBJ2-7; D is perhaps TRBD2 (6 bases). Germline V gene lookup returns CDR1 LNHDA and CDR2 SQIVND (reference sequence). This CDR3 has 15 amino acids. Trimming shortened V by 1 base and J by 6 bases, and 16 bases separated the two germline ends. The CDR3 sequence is CASSIGTSFNAEQYF. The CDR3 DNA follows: TGTGCCAGTAGTATAGGTACTAGCTTCAACGCCGAGCAGTACTTC.

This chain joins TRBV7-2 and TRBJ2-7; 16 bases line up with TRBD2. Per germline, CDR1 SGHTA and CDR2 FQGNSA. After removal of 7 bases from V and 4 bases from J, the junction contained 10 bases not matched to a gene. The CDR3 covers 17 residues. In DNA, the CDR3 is TGTGCCAGCATGCCTGGGACTAGCGGGAGGGGAGGATACGAGCAGTACTTC. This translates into CASMPGTSGRGGYEQYF.